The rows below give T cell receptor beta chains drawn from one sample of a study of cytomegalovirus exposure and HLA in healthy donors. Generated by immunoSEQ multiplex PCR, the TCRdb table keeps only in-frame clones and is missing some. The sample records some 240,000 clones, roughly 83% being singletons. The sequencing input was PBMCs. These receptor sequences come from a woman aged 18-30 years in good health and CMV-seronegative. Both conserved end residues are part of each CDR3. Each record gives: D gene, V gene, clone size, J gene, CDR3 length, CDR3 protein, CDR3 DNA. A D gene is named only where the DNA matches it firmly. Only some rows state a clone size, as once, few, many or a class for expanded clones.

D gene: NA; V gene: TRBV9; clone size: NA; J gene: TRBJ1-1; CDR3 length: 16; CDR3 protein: CASSSPGGGMNTEAFF; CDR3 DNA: TGTGCCAGCAGCTCCCCGGGGGGAGGGATGAACACTGAAGCTTTCTTT
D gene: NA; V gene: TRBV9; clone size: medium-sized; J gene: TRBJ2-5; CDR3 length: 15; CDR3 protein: CASSPEGSLRETQYF; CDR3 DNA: TGTGCCAGCAGCCCCGAAGGAAGTTTGAGGGAGACCCAGTACTTC
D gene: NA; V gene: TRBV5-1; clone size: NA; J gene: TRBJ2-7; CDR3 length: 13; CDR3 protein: CASSPRGSHEQYF; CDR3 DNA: TGCGCCAGCAGCCCCCGGGGTAGCCACGAGCAGTACTTC
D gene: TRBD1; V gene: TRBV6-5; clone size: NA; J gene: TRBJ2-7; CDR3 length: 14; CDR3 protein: CASSAWDRGREQYF; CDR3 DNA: TGTGCCAGCAGCGCCTGGGACAGGGGCCGCGAGCAGTACTTC
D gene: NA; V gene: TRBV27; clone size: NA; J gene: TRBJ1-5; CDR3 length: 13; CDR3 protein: CASSLSTDQPQHF; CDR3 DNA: TGTGCCAGCAGTTTGAGTACGGATCAGCCCCAGCATTTT
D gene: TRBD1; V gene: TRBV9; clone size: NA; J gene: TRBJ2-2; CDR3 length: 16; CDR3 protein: CASSAGGPRNTGELFF; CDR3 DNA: TGTGCCAGCAGTGCAGGGGGCCCTCGGAACACCGGGGAGCTGTTTTTT
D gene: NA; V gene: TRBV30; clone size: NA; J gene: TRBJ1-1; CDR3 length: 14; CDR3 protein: CAWSRGSRGTEAFF; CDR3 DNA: TGTGCCTGGAGCAGAGGAAGTAGGGGGACTGAAGCTTTCTTT
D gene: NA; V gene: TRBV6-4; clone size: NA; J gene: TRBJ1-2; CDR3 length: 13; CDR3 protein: CASRGEGNYGYTF; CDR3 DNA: TGTGCCAGCAGAGGCGAGGGCAATTATGGCTACACCTTC
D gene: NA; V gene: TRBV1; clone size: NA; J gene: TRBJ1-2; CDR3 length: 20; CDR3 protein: CTSSQDGREGRGTINYGYTF; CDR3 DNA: TGCACCAGCAGCCAAGATGGGAGGGAAGGCAGGGGTACTATTAACTATGGCTACACCTTC
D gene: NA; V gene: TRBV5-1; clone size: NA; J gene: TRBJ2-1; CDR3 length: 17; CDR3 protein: CASSLGHGTILLDEQFF; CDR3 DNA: TGCGCCAGCAGCTTGGGGCACGGGACCATACTCCTGGATGAGCAGTTCTTC
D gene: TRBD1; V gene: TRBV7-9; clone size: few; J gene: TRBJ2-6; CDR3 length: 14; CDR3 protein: CASSSPGQGKVLTF; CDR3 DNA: TGTGCCAGCAGCTCCCCGGGACAGGGAAAGGTCCTGACTTTC
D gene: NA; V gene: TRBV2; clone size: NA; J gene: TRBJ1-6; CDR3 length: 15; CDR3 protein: CASNAEGSYNSPLHF; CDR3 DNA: TGTGCCAGCAACGCAGAAGGGAGCTATAATTCACCCCTCCACTTT
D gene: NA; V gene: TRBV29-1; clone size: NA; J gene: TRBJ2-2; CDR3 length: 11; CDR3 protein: CSVGATGELFF; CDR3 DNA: TGCAGCGTCGGGGCAACCGGGGAGCTGTTTTTT
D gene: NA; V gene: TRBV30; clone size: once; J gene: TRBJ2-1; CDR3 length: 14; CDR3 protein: CAWSKEQLYNEQFF; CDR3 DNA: TGTGCCTGGAGTAAGGAACAGCTATACAATGAGCAGTTCTTC
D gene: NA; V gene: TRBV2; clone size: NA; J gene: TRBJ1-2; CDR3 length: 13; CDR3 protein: CASSAGSNYGYTF; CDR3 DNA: TGTGCCAGCAGTGCGGGCAGTAACTATGGCTACACCTTC
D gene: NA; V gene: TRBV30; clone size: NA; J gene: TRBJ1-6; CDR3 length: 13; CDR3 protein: CAWTLQEASPLHF; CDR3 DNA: TGTGCCTGGACGTTACAGGAGGCCTCACCCCTCCACTTT
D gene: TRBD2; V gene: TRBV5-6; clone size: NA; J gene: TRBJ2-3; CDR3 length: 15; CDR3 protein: CASSYTSGSTDTQYF; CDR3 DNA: TGTGCCAGCAGCTACACTAGCGGTAGCACAGATACGCAGTATTTT
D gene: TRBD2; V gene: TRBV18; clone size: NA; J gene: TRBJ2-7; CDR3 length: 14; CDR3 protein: CASSPERGGNEQYF; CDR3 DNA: TGTGCCAGCTCACCCGAGCGGGGGGGGAACGAGCAGTACTTC
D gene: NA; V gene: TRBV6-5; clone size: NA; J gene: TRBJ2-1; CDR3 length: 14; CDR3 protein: CASRGRVSYNEQFF; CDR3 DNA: TGTGCCAGCAGGGGGCGGGTCTCCTACAATGAGCAGTTCTTC
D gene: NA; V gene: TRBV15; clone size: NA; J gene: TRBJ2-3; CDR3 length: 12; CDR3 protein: CATSRAGDTQYF; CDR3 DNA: TGTGCCACCAGCAGAGCGGGAGATACGCAGTATTTT